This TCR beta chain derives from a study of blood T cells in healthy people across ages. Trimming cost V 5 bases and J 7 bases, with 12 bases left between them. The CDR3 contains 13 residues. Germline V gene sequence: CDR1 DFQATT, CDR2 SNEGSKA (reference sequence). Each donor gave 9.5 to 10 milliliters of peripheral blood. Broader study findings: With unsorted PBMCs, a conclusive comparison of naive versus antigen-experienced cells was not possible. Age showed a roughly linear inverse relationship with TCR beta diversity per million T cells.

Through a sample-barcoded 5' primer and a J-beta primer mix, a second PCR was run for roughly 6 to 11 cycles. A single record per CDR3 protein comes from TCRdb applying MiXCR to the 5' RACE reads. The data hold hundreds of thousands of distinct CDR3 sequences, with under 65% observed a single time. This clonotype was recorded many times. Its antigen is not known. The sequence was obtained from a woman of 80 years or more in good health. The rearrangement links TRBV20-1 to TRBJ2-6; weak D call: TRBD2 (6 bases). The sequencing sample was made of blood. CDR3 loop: CSASPGGANVLTF. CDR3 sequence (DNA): TGCAGTGCTTCCCCCGGGGGAGCCAACGTCCTGACTTTC.